What follows are 28 T cell receptor beta chains derived from one specimen sequenced in a study of T cells after yellow fever vaccination. TCRdb ran MiXCR on the 5' RACE reads and lists one entry per CDR3 protein. The sample lists 150,000 to 200,000 distinct CDR3 sequences; 5.5% to 7.5% were seen once. The sequencing used CD4+ T cells sorted from PBMCs, collected on the day of the first yellow fever vaccination. The receptor source for this set is a man younger than 30 who received the YFV17D yellow fever vaccine.

This clonotype came up many times. V gene TRBV5-1 combines with J gene TRBJ2-3, with D perhaps matching TRBD2 (6 bases). The germline CDR1 and CDR2 sequences are SGHRS and YFSETQ. CDR3 length: 14 amino acids. V was shortened by 0 bases and J by 5 bases, with 10 bases between the two germline ends. CDR3 sequence: CASSLGRGGDTQYF. Here the CDR3 DNA reads TGCGCCAGCAGCTTGGGGCGGGGCGGAGATACGCAGTATTTT.

This clonotype was seen at least ten times. V usage is TRBV4-1 and J usage is TRBJ1-2; 7 nucleotides line up with TRBD1. Germline V CDR1 and CDR2: MGHRA, YSYEKL. Unmatched junction bases numbered 2, after V lost 4 bases and J lost 0 bases. The CDR3 has 14 residues. CDR3 sequence: CASSPGQANYGYTF. The CDR3 DNA reads TGCGCCAGCAGCCCCGGACAGGCTAACTATGGCTACACCTTC.

This clonotype was found many times. This chain's CDR3 is CSARDAQRGGDTQYF. CDR3 coding DNA: TGCAGTGCTAGAGATGCCCAGCGGGGAGGAGATACGCAGTATTTT. J is TRBJ2-3 and V is TRBV20-1, with 7 bases identical to TRBD2. CDR1 DFQATT and CDR2 SNEGSKA come from the germline V gene (reference sequence). This CDR3 is 15 amino acids long. The V segment lost 0 bases and the J segment 5 bases; nucleotides outside the gene matches: 8.

This clonotype was counted many times. This chain connects TRBV10-1 to TRBJ2-1; no reliable D call. The CDR3 has 13 residues. Germline values: CDR1 WNHNN, CDR2 SYGVQD (reference sequence). Trimming cost V 3 bases and J 0 bases, with 3 bases left between them. CDR3 coding DNA: TGCGCCAGCAGTGACCGCTCCTACAATGAGCAGTTCTTC. Its translation: CASSDRSYNEQFF.

The chain has TRBV9 and TRBJ2-3; 8 bases align to TRBD2. V shed 0 bases and J 3 bases; nucleotides not matched to a gene: 9. CDR3 length equals 17 residues. Germline assignment: CDR1 SGDLS and CDR2 YYNGEE. The CDR3 region has the DNA TGTGCCAGCAGCGTAGGAGCGAGCGGGGGCTTAACAGATACGCAGTATTTT. Translation: CASSVGASGGLTDTQYF.

This clonotype was counted between two and nine times. This sequence joins TRBV12-3 or TRBV12-4 and TRBJ2-5; no clear D gene. Trimming pared 3 bases from V and 0 bases from J, leaving 8 bases between. This CDR3 contains 14 residues. For the CDR3, the DNA is TGTGCCAGCAGTTTCAGCGAGTACCAAGAGACCCAGTACTTC. This encodes CASSFSEYQETQYF.

The chain joins TRBV20-1 to TRBJ2-7; D might be TRBD1 or TRBD2, each matching 8 bases. Trimming left V 5 bases short and J 0 bases short, with 26 bases between. The CDR3 runs 18 residues. Germline-derived CDR1 and CDR2 are DFQATT and SNEGSKA (reference sequence). CDR3: CSARGGDRRDPSSYEQYF. The CDR3 DNA follows: TGCAGTGCTCGGGGGGGGGACAGGAGAGACCCAAGCTCCTACGAGCAGTACTTC.

In its sample, this clonotype was seen many times. The junction departs from the called germline gene at one end, perhaps through a read error. The J gene is TRBJ2-5, the V gene TRBV30; perhaps TRBD1 as D (7 bases). This CDR3 is 11 amino acids long. The V gene's germline CDR1 is GTSNPN and CDR2 SVGIG (reference sequence). In DNA form, the CDR3 reads TGTGCCTGGACCAGGAGGGGGACAGAAAGCTTC. This encodes CAWTRRGTESF.

Notes on this clonotype: Germline and junction disagree at one end, which may indicate a read error. This chain's CDR3 is CASSRKDGNSEAFF. CDR3 DNA sequence: TGTGCCAGTAGTAGAAAAGACGGGAACTCTGAAGCTTTCTTT. The J gene is TRBJ1-1, the V gene TRBV19; no clear D. Germline V gives CDR1 LNHDA, CDR2 SQIVND (reference sequence). The CDR3 consists of 14 residues.

This clonotype showed up just a few times. The chain recombines TRBV9 with TRBJ1-6; weak D call: TRBD1 (5 bases). V was trimmed by 7 bases and J by 10 bases, leaving 9 bases between them. Germline loops: CDR1 SGDLS, CDR2 YYNGEE. The CDR3 contains 11 residues. The CDR3 reads CASGDRSPLHF. CDR3 coding DNA: TGTGCCAGCGGAGACAGATCACCCCTCCACTTT.

This clonotype was seen many times. V and J are TRBV7-9 and TRBJ2-7; 8 bases fit TRBD2. The germline gives CDR1 SEHNR, CDR2 FQNEAQ (reference sequence). V lost 5 bases and J lost 1; bases outside the gene matches: 7. The CDR3 is made up of 15 amino acids. The CDR3 DNA reads as TGTGCCAGCAGCCCACGGGGGGGAAAGTCCTACGAGCAGTACTTC. Translated, it gives CASSPRGGKSYEQYF.

A few counts support this clonotype. This rearrangement joins TRBV6-8 to TRBJ1-2; tentative D call: TRBD1 (5 bases). The CDR3 totals 15 residues. CDR1 and CDR2 from the germline V gene are MNHGY and SAAAGT. Trimming took 5 bases from V and 5 from J, leaving 18 bases between them. DNA for the CDR3: TGTGCCAGCAGTCGCGGGGACTTAACAGATTATGGCTACACCTTC. Translation: CASSRGDLTDYGYTF.

There are many counts of this clonotype. The genes are TRBV3-1 and TRBJ1-6; D not certain. Trimming took 3 bases from V and 14 from J, leaving 14 bases between them. This CDR3 spans 13 amino acids. Germline V gene data show CDR1 as LGHDT and CDR2 as YNNKEL (reference sequence). The CDR3 sequence: CASSQNEGLTLHF. The CDR3 nucleotides are TGTGCCAGCAGCCAGAATGAAGGTTTGACCCTCCACTTT.

This clonotype appeared many times. The V and J genes are TRBV5-1 and TRBJ2-3; D is ambiguous. Germline V lookup: CDR1 SGHRS, CDR2 YFSETQ. Trimming stripped 3 bases from V and 6 bases from J, with 11 bases between. The CDR3 length is 13 residues. Here the CDR3 reads CASSSEAVDTQYF. As DNA, the CDR3 is TGCGCCAGCAGCTCCGAAGCCGTGGATACGCAGTATTTT. The full variable domain, in which reference TRBV5-1 and TRBJ2-3 provide the parts outside the CDR3, is KAGVTQTPRYLIKTRGQQVTLSCSPISGHRSVSWYQQTPGQGLQFLFEYFSETQRNKGNFPGRFSGRQFSNSRSEMNVSTLELGDSALYLCASSSEAVDTQYFGPGTRLTVL.

This clonotype was observed many times. Written as DNA, the CDR3 is TGTGCCAGCAGCTCTTTTGGACGGGAACCCCAGCATTTT. Its translation: CASSSFGREPQHF. The rearrangement links TRBV11-2 to TRBJ1-5; D gene ambiguous. Germline loops: CDR1 SGHAT, CDR2 FQNNGV. There are 13 residues in the CDR3. V lost 4 bases and J 10 bases, leaving 14 bases between the germline ends.

Many counts were recorded for this clonotype. The chain joins TRBV20-1 to TRBJ1-4; TRBD1 aligns across 9 bases. The CDR3 runs to 15 residues. Germline CDR1 is DFQATT and CDR2 is SNEGSKA (reference sequence). After removal of 1 base from V and 10 bases from J, the junction contained 10 bases not matched to a gene. The CDR3 region is CSARAIDRGTVKLFF. The CDR3 nucleotides are TGCAGTGCTAGAGCAATCGACAGGGGGACGGTAAAACTGTTTTTT.

This clonotype has at least ten counts. The CDR3: CASSLAQGAYDEQYF. The CDR3 DNA reads TGTGCCAGCAGCTTAGCCCAGGGGGCGTATGACGAGCAGTACTTC. The V and J genes are TRBV9 and TRBJ2-7, with 8 bases matching TRBD1. The CDR3 is 15 amino acids. With 4 bases clipped from V and 5 bases from J, the junction kept 11 bases outside the gene matches. Germline CDR1 and CDR2: SGDLS and YYNGEE.

The chain links TRBV2 to TRBJ2-1; possible D gene TRBD1, 7 bases. V gave up 2 bases and J gave up 7 bases, with 12 bases separating them. Germline CDR1 reads SNHLY; CDR2 reads FYNNEI. The CDR3 has 14 amino acids. This CDR3 is CASSERAGGNEQFF. In nucleotides, the CDR3 is TGTGCCAGCAGTGAACGGGCAGGGGGGAATGAGCAGTTCTTC.

This clonotype was seen only a few times. CDR3 in DNA: TGCAGTGCGGAGTCCGGGACACACCCCTGGGGGGAGCTGTTTTTT. Encoded protein: CSAESGTHPWGELFF. The genes are TRBV20-1 and TRBJ2-2, with D possibly being TRBD1 (6 bases). Germline V gene lookup returns CDR1 DFQATT and CDR2 SNEGSKA (reference sequence). CDR3 length: 15 residues. Trimming removed 6 bases at V and 8 bases at J, with 22 bases between.

This clonotype came up many times. The V call is TRBV5-1, the J call TRBJ1-1; D uncertain. The V end lost 0 bases, the J end lost 3 bases, and 6 bases lay between the germline ends. Germline V gene data show CDR1 as SGHRS and CDR2 as YFSETQ. This CDR3 is 13 amino acids long. This chain's CDR3 is CASSLDGHTEAFF. For the CDR3, the DNA is TGCGCCAGCAGCTTGGATGGTCACACTGAAGCTTTCTTT.

The sample holds a few counts of this clonotype. The chain combines TRBV7-2 with TRBJ1-1; 9 bases are a match to TRBD1. The CDR3 has 14 residues. Losses at the gene ends were 5 bases for V and 7 bases for J; bases not matched to a gene: 8. CDR1 is SGHTA and CDR2 is FQGNSA in the germline V gene. The CDR3 DNA sequence: TGTGCCAGCAGCGGAACAGGGGGCGGAGGTGAAGCTTTCTTT. Its protein is CASSGTGGGGEAFF.

This clonotype has more than one count but fewer than ten. V usage is TRBV7-2 and J usage is TRBJ1-4; D not resolved. In germline, CDR1 is SGHTA, CDR2 FQGNSA. The CDR3 loop spans 15 amino acids. Trimming cost V 1 base and J 8 bases, with 14 bases left between them. The CDR3 sequence: CASSLERRRVEKLFF. The CDR3 region has the DNA TGTGCCAGCAGCTTAGAGCGGAGGCGCGTCGAAAAACTGTTTTTT.

J is TRBJ2-3 and V is TRBV4-3, with D possibly called TRBD1 or TRBD2 (5 bases each). The germline V gene has CDR1 LGHNA and CDR2 YSLEER. Trimming removed 4 bases from V and 6 bases from J, with 20 bases in between. The CDR3 totals 16 residues. The chain's CDR3 is CASSRGPGPRADTQYF. CDR3 DNA sequence: TGCGCCAGCAGCCGCGGACCGGGACCGAGAGCGGATACGCAGTATTTT.

The table lists this clonotype with a few counts. J is TRBJ1-1 and V is TRBV19; D might be TRBD1 (5 bases). V was clipped by 0 bases and J by 0 bases, with 5 bases between them. This CDR3 has 14 amino acids. Germline V CDR1 and CDR2: LNHDA, SQIVND (reference sequence). The CDR3 DNA is TGTGCCAGTAGTATAGAGACAGTGAACACTGAAGCTTTCTTT. Translated: CASSIETVNTEAFF.

About this clonotype: A much larger clone lies one base from this, so it may be a read error. The chain combines TRBV5-1 with TRBJ2-3, with D possibly being TRBD2 (5 bases). The CDR3 contains 14 residues. CDR1 is SGHRS and CDR2 is YFSETQ in the germline V gene. The CDR3 is CPSSLDGLTDTQYF. The CDR3 bases are TGCCCCAGCAGCTTGGACGGACTCACAGATACGCAGTATTTT.

This clonotype was picked up a small number of times. J is TRBJ1-1 and V is TRBV30; 9 positions match TRBD1. The germline gives CDR1 GTSNPN, CDR2 SVGIG (reference sequence). V dropped 5 bases and J dropped 3; count of bases not matched to a gene: 10. The CDR3 consists of 15 residues. The CDR3 spells CAWRTWTGEDTEAFF. Written as DNA, the CDR3 is TGTGCCTGGCGAACTTGGACAGGGGAGGACACTGAAGCTTTCTTT.

At least ten counts were recorded for this clonotype. Here the CDR3 reads CASSLAGGPNTGELFF. CDR3 coding DNA: TGCGCCAGCAGCTTGGCCGGAGGACCGAACACCGGGGAGCTGTTTTTT. The gene calls are TRBV5-1 and TRBJ2-2; D perhaps matches TRBD2 (5 bases). CDR1 is SGHRS and CDR2 is YFSETQ in the germline V gene. CDR3 length: 16 amino acids. The V and J ends lost 0 bases and 0 bases respectively, with 9 bases between them.

This clonotype was counted ten times or more. The chain couples TRBV4-2 to TRBJ2-3, with 13 bases identical to TRBD2. V lost 6 bases, J lost 0 bases, and 12 bases stayed unmatched. Germline CDR1 LGHNA, CDR2 YNFKEQ. This CDR3 has 19 residues. CDR3 bases: TGTGCCAGCAGATGGACTAGCGGGGGACATCCCTTTAGCACAGATACGCAGTATTTT. Its protein product is CASRWTSGGHPFSTDTQYF.